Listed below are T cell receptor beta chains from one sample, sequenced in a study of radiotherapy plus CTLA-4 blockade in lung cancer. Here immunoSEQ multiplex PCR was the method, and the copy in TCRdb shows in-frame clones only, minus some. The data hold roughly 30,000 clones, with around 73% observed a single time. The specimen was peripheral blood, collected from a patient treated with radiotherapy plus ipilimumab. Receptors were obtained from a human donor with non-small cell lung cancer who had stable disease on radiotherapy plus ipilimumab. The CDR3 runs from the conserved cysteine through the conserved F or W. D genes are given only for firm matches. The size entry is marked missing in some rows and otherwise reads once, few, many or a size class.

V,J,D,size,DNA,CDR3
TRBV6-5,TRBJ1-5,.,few,TGTGCCAGCAGCCGGGGGGCTGGCAATCAGCCCCAGCATTTT,CASSRGAGNQPQHF
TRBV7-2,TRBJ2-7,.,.,TGTGCCAGCAGCTTCCAACCAGGGGCAACCTACGAGCAGTACTTC,CASSFQPGATYEQYF
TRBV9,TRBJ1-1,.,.,TGTGCCAGCAGCGTAGGCCAGAAGAACACTGAAGCTTTCTTT,CASSVGQKNTEAFF
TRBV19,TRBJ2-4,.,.,TGTGCCAGTAGGGCAAGGTCAAACATTCAGTACTTC,CASRARSNIQYF
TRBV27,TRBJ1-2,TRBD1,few,TGTGCCAGCACTCAACTGCAGGGGGCTGGGTTCTACACCTTC,CASTQLQGAGFYTF
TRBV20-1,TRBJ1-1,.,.,TGCAGTGCTAGAAAATTAACTGAAGCTTTCTTT,CSARKLTEAFF
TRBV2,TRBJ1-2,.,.,TGTGCCAGCAGTGAAGCATCGGGACGAAACTATGGCTACACCTTC,CASSEASGRNYGYTF
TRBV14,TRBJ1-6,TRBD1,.,TGTGCCAGCAGCCGCCGGGACAGGGGTTCACCCCTCCACTTT,CASSRRDRGSPLHF
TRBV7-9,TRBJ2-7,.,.,TGTGCCAGCAGCCCCGTGGCAGGGAGGTCCTACGAGCAGTACTTC,CASSPVAGRSYEQYF
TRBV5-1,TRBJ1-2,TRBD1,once,TGCGCCAGCAGCACCCGGGGACAGGGTAATGGCTACACCTTC,CASSTRGQGNGYTF
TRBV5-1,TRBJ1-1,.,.,TGCGCCAGCGGGAATACAGGTGACACTGAAGCTTTCTTT,CASGNTGDTEAFF
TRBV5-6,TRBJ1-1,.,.,TGTGCCAGCAGCGTCGAGCGGGTTGAAGCTTTCTTT,CASSVERVEAFF
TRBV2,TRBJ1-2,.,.,TGTGCCAGCAGTGAAACAGCCGGAGCTAACTATGGCTACACCTTC,CASSETAGANYGYTF
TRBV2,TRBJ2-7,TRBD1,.,TGTGCCAGCAGGGAAATCACCGGGACAGGCTCCTACGAGCAGTACTTC,CASREITGTGSYEQYF
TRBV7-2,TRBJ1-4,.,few,TGTGCCAGCAGCCGTGGGGGGTCGACTAATGAAAAACTGTTTTTT,CASSRGGSTNEKLFF
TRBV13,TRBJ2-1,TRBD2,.,TGTGCCAGCAGTTCGGGGACTAGCGGATACTACAATGAGCAGTTCTTC,CASSSGTSGYYNEQFF
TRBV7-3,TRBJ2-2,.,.,TGTGCCAGCAGCCGACAGGGAGGGAACACCGGGGAGCTGTTTTTT,CASSRQGGNTGELFF
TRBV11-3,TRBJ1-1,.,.,TGTGCCAGCAGCTTAGGCTTAGGGATGGACACTGAAGCTTTCTTT,CASSLGLGMDTEAFF
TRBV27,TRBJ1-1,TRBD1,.,TGTGCCAGCAGTCCCATTCGACCGGGACAGGGGATCACTGAAGCTTTCTTT,CASSPIRPGQGITEAFF
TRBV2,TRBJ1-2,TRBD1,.,TGTGCCAGCAGTCAACAGGGGCCCTATGGCTACACCTTC,CASSQQGPYGYTF
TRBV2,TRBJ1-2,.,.,TGTGCCAGCAGTGAAAACGTAAACTATGGCTACACCTTC,CASSENVNYGYTF
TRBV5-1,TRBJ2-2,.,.,TGCGCCAGCAGCTTGGGAGGGGCCGGGGAGCTGTTTTTT,CASSLGGAGELFF
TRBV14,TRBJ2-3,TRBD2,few,TGTGCCAGCAGCCAAGGACTAGCCCGCACAGATACGCAGTATTTT,CASSQGLARTDTQYF
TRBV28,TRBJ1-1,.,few,TGTGCCAGCAGTTACAAAAAAGCGTGGGATCCTTTCACTGAAGCTTTCTTT,CASSYKKAWDPFTEAFF
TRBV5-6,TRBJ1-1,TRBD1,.,TGTGCCAGCAGCACCGAGGGGGCGCGAACTGAAGCTTTCTTT,CASSTEGARTEAFF
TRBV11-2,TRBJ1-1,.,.,TGTGCCAGCAGCTTTCGACAGCTGAACACTGAAGCTTTCTTT,CASSFRQLNTEAFF
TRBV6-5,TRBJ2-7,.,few,TGTGCCAGCAGTCCCGTTTTCAGGGGCGGCGAGCAGTACTTC,CASSPVFRGGEQYF
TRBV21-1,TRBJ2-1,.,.,TGTGCCAGCAGCAAACGACGACAGGGGGCTCATGAGCAGTTCTTC,CASSKRRQGAHEQFF
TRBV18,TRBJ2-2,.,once,TGTGCCAGCTCCCCGCGGGAAATGTCGGGGCACGGGGAGCTGTTTTTT,CASSPREMSGHGELFF
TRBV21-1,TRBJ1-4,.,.,TGTGCCAGCCGACTGGGGGGGGCCCACCTTAATGAAAAACTGTTTTTT,CASRLGGAHLNEKLFF
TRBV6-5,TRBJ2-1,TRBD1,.,TGTGCCAGCAGTTACTCGAAGGAGACAGGGTCCAATGAGCAGTTCTTC,CASSYSKETGSNEQFF
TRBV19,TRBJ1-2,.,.,TGTGCCAGTAGTACCCTGACTTCCTCCTGGGATGGCTACACCTTC,CASSTLTSSWDGYTF
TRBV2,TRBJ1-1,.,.,TGTGCCAGCAAAAGGGTTAGGAACACTGAAGCTTTCTTT,CASKRVRNTEAFF
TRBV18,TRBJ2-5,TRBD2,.,TGTGCCAGCTCACCTCAGACTAGCCCAGAGACCCAGTACTTC,CASSPQTSPETQYF
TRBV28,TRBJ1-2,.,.,TGTGCCAGCGGACGAGGACAGAACTATGGCTACACCTTC,CASGRGQNYGYTF
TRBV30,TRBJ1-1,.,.,TGTGCCTGGAAGGTCAGCCTGCGGGTGAACACTGAAGCTTTCTTT,CAWKVSLRVNTEAFF
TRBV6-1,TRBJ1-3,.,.,TGTGCCAGTTCCAGAAGGGGCGATGGAAACACCATATATTTT,CASSRRGDGNTIYF
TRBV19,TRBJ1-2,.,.,TGTGCCAGTAGTATGAGACAGGCCTATGGCTACACCTTC,CASSMRQAYGYTF
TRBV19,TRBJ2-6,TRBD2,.,TGTGCCAGTAGTTTACCGGGACTAGGCTCTGGGGCCAACGTCCTGACTTTC,CASSLPGLGSGANVLTF
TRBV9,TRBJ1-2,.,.,TGTGCCTCGGAGGGGTACTATGGCTACACCTTC,CASEGYYGYTF
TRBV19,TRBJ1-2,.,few,TGTGCCAGTAGTATTGGACAGTACTATGGCTACACCTTC,CASSIGQYYGYTF
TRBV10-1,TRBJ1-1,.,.,TGCGCCAGCAGACAGGGTTCGAACACTGAAGCTTTCTTT,CASRQGSNTEAFF
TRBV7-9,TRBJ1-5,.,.,TGTGCCAGCAGCTTAGCGAGCAATCAGCCCCAGCATTTT,CASSLASNQPQHF